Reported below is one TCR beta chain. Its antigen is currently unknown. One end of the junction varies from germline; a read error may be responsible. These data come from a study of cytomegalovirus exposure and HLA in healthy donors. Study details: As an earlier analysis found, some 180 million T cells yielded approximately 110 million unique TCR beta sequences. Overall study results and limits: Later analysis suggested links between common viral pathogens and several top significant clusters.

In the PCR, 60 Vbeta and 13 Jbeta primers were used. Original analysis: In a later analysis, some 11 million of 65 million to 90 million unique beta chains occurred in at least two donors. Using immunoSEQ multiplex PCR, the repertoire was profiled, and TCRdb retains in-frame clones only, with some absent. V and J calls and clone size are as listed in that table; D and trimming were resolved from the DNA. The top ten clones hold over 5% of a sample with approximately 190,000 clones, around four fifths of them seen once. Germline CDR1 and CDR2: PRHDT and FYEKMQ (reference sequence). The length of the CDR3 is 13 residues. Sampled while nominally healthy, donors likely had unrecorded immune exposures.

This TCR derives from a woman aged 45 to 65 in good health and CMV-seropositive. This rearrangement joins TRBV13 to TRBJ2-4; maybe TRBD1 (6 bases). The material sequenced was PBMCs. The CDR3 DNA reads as TGTGCCAGCAGCGCCAGGGGCAAAAACAGTCAGTACTTC. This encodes CASSARGKNSQYF.